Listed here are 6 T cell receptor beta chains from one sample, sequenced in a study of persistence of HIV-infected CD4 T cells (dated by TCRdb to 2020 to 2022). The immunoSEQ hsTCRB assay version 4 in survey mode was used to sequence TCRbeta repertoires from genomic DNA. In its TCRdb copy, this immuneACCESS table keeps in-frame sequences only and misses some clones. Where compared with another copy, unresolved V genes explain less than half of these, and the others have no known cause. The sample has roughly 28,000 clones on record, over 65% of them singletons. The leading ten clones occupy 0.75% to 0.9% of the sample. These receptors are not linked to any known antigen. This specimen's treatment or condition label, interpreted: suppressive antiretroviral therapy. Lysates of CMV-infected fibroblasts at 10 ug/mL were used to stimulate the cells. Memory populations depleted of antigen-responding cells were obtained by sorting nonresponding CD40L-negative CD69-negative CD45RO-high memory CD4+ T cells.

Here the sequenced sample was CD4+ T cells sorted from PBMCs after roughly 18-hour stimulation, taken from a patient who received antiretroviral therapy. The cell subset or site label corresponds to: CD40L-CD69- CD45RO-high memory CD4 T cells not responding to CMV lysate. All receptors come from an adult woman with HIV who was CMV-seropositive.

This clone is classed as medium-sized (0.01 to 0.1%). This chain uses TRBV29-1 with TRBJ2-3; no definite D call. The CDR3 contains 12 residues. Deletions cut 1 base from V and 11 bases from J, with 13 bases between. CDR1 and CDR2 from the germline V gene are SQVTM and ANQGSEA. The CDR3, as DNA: TGCAGCGTTGAAGCCCGAATATCGGGGCAGTATTTT. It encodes CSVEARISGQYF.

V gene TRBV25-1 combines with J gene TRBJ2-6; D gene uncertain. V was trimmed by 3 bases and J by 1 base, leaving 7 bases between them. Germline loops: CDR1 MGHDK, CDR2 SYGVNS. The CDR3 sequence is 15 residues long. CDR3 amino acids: CASSDVGSGANVLTF. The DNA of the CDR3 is TGTGCCAGCAGTGACGTGGGGTCTGGGGCCAACGTCCTGACTTTC. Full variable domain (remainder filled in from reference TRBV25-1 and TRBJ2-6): EADIYQTPRYLVIGTGKKITLECSQTMGHDKMYWYQQDPGMELHLIHYSYGVNSTEKGDLSSESTVSRIRTEHFPLTLESARPSHTSQYLCASSDVGSGANVLTFGAGSRLTVL.

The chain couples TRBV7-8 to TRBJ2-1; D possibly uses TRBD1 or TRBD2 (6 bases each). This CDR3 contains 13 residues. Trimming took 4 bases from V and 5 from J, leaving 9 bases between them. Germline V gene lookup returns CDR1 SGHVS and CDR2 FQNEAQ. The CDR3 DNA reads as TGTGCCAGCAGCTGGGGGGCAAACAATGAGCAGTTCTTC. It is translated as CASSWGANNEQFF.

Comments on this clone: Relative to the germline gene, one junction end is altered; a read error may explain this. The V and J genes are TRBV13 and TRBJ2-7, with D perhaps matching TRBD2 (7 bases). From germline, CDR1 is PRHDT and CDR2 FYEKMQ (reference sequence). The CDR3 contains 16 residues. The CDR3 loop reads CASCLSPGQGRDEQYF. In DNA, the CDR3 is TGTGCCAGCTGCTTATCACCGGGACAAGGGAGGGACGAGCAGTACTTC.

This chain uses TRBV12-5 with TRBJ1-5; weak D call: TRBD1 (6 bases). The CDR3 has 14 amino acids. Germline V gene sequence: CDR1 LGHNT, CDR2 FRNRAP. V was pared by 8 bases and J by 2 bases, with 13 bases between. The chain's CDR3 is CASSEGGGNQPQHF. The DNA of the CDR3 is TGTGCTAGTTCTGAGGGGGGTGGCAATCAGCCCCAGCATTTT.

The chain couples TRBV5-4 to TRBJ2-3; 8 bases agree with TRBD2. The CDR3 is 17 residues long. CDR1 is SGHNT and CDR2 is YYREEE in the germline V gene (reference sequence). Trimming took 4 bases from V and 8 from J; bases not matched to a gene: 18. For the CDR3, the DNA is TGTGCCAGCAGCACACCGGGACTAGGGCGTGCGGGGGCTACGCAGTATTTT. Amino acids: CASSTPGLGRAGATQYF. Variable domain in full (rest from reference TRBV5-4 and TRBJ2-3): ETGVTQSPTHLIKTRGQQVTLRCSSQSGHNTVSWYQQALGQGPQFIFQYYREEENGRGNFPPRFSGLQFPNYSSELNVNALELDDSALYLCASSTPGLGRAGATQYFGPGTRLTVL.